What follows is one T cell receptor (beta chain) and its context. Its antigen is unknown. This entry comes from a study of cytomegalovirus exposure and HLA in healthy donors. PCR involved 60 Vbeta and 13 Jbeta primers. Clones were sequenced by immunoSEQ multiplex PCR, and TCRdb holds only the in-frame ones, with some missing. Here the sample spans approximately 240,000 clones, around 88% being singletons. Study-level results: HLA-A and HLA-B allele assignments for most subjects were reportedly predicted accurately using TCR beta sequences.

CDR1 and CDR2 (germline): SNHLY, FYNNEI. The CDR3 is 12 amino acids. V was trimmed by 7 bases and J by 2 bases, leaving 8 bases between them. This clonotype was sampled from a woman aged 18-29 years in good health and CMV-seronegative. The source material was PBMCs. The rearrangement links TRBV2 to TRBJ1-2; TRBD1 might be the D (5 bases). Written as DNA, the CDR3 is TGTGCCAGCACACGGGGGAACTATGGCTACACCTTC. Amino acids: CASTRGNYGYTF.